The 30 T cell receptor beta chains reported below all come from one sample, sequenced in a study of blood T cells in healthy people across ages (dated by TCRdb to 2013 to 2016). Library generation was performed with 5' RACE. The second PCR ran for about 7 to 11 cycles and used a J-beta primer mix along with a sample-barcoded 5' primer. TCRdb reanalyzed the raw reads on its own, using fastp at Q25 for trimming and MiXCR for clone calling, and kept in-frame beta chains. Rows with one shared CDR3 protein collapse into an entry with the most common genes and DNA. The sample table shows over 1,500,000 distinct CDR3 sequences, and approximately 40% are seen once. Roughly 24% of the sample rests with the top ten. Sequencing used blood. These receptors originate from a human donor in good health.

In DNA, the CDR3 is TGTGCCAGCAGTGCCCAACAGGGCGTGTGGGAGCAGTACTTC. Encoded protein: CASSAQQGVWEQYF. V and J are TRBV28 and TRBJ2-5; D perhaps matches TRBD1 (6 bases). CDR1 and CDR2 from the germline V gene are MDHEN and SYDVKM. Between the trimmed V and J ends, which lost 5 bases and 11 bases, there was a span of 21 bases. CDR3 size: 14 residues.

This clonotype was counted once. V gene TRBV7-2 combines with J gene TRBJ1-2; a possible D gene is TRBD1 (6 bases). Germline CDR1 is SGHTA and CDR2 is FQGNSA. The CDR3 is 14 residues long. The V gene lost 1 base and the J gene lost 6 bases, with 12 bases spanning the gap. The CDR3 coding sequence is TGTGCCAGCAGCTTAGTTCAGGGGCCGGATGGCTACACCTTC. Its translation is CASSLVQGPDGYTF. Using reference TRBV7-2 and TRBJ1-2 for the parts outside the CDR3, the full variable domain is GAGVSQSPSNKVTEKGKDVELRCDPISGHTALYWYRQSLGQGLEFLIYFQGNSAPDKSGLPSDRFSAERTGGSVSTLTIQRTQQEDSAVYLCASSLVQGPDGYTFGSGTRLTVV.

V usage is TRBV12-5 and J usage is TRBJ2-5; TRBD2 might be the D (5 bases). The CDR3 spans 15 residues. Germline CDR1 reads LGHNT; CDR2 reads FRNRAP. Trimming pared 7 bases from V and 3 bases from J, leaving 18 bases between. For the CDR3, the DNA is TGTGCTAGTGACCTGGAGCGGTTTTTCGAAGAGACCCAGTACTTC. It yields the protein CASDLERFFEETQYF.

The rearrangement joins TRBV5-1 to TRBJ2-6; D is unclear. The V end lost 3 bases, the J end lost 1 base, and 8 bases lay between the germline ends. CDR3 length: 15 amino acids. Per the germline V gene, CDR1 is SGHRS and CDR2 is YFSETQ. The CDR3, as DNA: TGCGCCAGCAGCTCTAGGCCTTCTGGGGCCAACGTCCTGACTTTC. It codes for CASSSRPSGANVLTF.

The CDR3 DNA reads TGTGCCAGCAGTTTCTGGGGGGCTGGGAGCTCCGGGGAGCTGTTTTTT. Amino acids: CASSFWGAGSSGELFF. The chain combines TRBV12-3 or TRBV12-4 with TRBJ2-2; D is possibly TRBD1 or TRBD2 (6 bases each). V lost 3 bases and J lost 6, with 17 bases in between. The CDR3 totals 16 residues.

The chain has TRBV3-1 and TRBJ1-2, with D possibly TRBD1 on 6 matching bases. The CDR3 spans 17 residues. The germline V gene has CDR1 LGHDT and CDR2 YNNKEL (reference sequence). Trimming cost V 2 bases and J 3 bases, with 19 bases left between them. In DNA form, the CDR3 reads TGTGCCAGCAGCCAAAATCCCGAGGCAGGGGCCTACTATGGCTACACCTTC. This gives the protein CASSQNPEAGAYYGYTF. The full variable domain, rest sourced from reference TRBV3-1 and TRBJ1-2, is DTAVSQTPKYLVTQMGNDKSIKCEQNLGHDTMYWYKQDSKKFLKIMFSYNNKELIINETVPNRFSPKSPDKAHLNLHINSLELGDSAVYFCASSQNPEAGAYYGYTFGSGTRLTVV.

This clonotype turned up a few times. Just one base apart from a much larger clone, this may be a read error. The gene calls are TRBV7-9 and TRBJ2-2; no firm D call. The CDR3 is made up of 12 amino acids. The germline V gene has CDR1 SEHNR and CDR2 FQNEAQ (reference sequence). The germline V and J ends were trimmed by 6 bases and 3 bases, with 5 bases remaining between them. In DNA, the CDR3 is TGTGCCAGCAGACTTTACACCGGGGAGCTGTTTTTT. Its translation: CASRLYTGELFF. Full variable domain (remainder filled in from reference TRBV7-9 and TRBJ2-2): DTGVSQNPRHKITKRGQNVTFRCDPISEHNRLYWYRQTLGQGPEFLTYFQNEAQLEKSRLLSDRFSAERPKGSFSTLEIQRTEQGDSAMYLCASRLYTGELFFGEGSRLTVL.

There are a few counts of this clonotype. The chain carries TRBV29-1 and TRBJ2-1; 7 nucleotides line up with TRBD2. J lost 4 bases, V lost 3 bases, and 3 bases had no gene match. Germline V gives CDR1 SQVTM, CDR2 ANQGSEA. This CDR3 is built from 13 residues. The CDR3 is CSVETSQYNEQFF. In DNA form, the CDR3 reads TGCAGCGTTGAGACTAGCCAATACAATGAGCAGTTCTTC.

In this sample, this clonotype turned up a few times. The chain employs TRBV24-1 and TRBJ2-3; perhaps TRBD1 as D (6 bases). V gave up 4 bases and J gave up 5 bases, with 9 bases separating them. Germline CDR1 is KGHDR and CDR2 is SFDVKD. This CDR3 has 13 residues. Here the CDR3 reads CATSDAGVDTQYF. The CDR3 nucleotides read TGTGCCACCAGTGACGCAGGGGTAGATACGCAGTATTTT.

V gene TRBV13 combines with J gene TRBJ2-7; 7 nucleotides line up with TRBD1. Germline loops: CDR1 PRHDT, CDR2 FYEKMQ (reference sequence). The CDR3 consists of 15 residues. V gave up 10 bases and J gave up 0 bases; unmatched junction bases: 12. The CDR3 protein is CATMEDRNLSYEQYF. The CDR3 DNA follows: TGTGCCACCATGGAGGACAGGAATCTCTCCTACGAGCAGTACTTC.

The chain combines TRBV12-3 or TRBV12-4 with TRBJ1-1; TRBD1 agrees at 7 bases. V was pared by 8 bases and J by 7 bases, with 10 bases of the junction left unmatched. This CDR3 region has 13 residues. CDR3 region: CASGSTRDSEAFF. CDR3 nucleotides: TGTGCCAGCGGCTCGACCCGGGACAGTGAAGCTTTCTTT.

This clonotype was counted only a few times. The chain links TRBV18 to TRBJ1-4; weak D call: TRBD1 (6 bases). This CDR3 is 13 amino acids long. CDR1 and CDR2 from the germline V gene are KGHSH and LQKENI. V was shortened by 3 bases and J by 12 bases, with 14 bases between the two germline ends. The CDR3 nucleotides read TGTGCCAGCTCACCGGGCAGGGGATTCGAACTGTTTTTT. It specifies CASSPGRGFELFF. Full variable domain (missing parts from reference TRBV18 and TRBJ1-4): NAGVMQNPRHLVRRRGQEARLRCSPMKGHSHVYWYRQLPEEGLKFMVYLQKENIIDESGMPKERFSAEFPKEGPSILRIQQVVRGDSAAYFCASSPGRGFELFFGSGTQLSVL.

This clonotype turned up a few times. V usage is TRBV14 and J usage is TRBJ2-1, with 8 bases fitting TRBD2. The CDR3 runs to 14 residues. V dropped 8 bases and J dropped 6; count of bases not matched to a gene: 9. Germline CDR1 and CDR2: SGHDN and FVKESK. This chain's CDR3 is CASGPEAGVNEQFF. In DNA form, the CDR3 reads TGTGCCAGCGGACCCGAAGCGGGGGTCAATGAGCAGTTCTTC.

This clonotype was observed a single time. The genes are TRBV29-1 and TRBJ1-2, with unresolved D. The CDR3 length is 14 residues. Germline V CDR1 and CDR2: SQVTM, ANQGSEA. V dropped 1 base and J dropped 3 bases, with 12 bases sitting between them. The CDR3, as DNA: TGCAGCGTTGAAGTACACGAGATCCACTATGGCTACACCTTC. Amino acid sequence: CSVEVHEIHYGYTF.

This clonotype was found a few times. J is TRBJ2-3 and V is TRBV6-6, with D perhaps TRBD1 or TRBD2 (5 bases each). From germline, CDR1 is MNHNY and CDR2 SVGAGI (reference sequence). The V end was cut by 1 base, the J end by 4 bases, with 9 bases between. The CDR3 runs 14 residues. In nucleotides, the CDR3 is TGTGCCAGCAGTTACTTGGGGGTCGCAGATACGCAGTATTTT. Translated, it gives CASSYLGVADTQYF.

V is TRBV20-1 and J is TRBJ1-1, with 10 bases lining up with TRBD1. Germline V CDR1 and CDR2: DFQATT, SNEGSKA (reference sequence). This CDR3 is 13 amino acids long. The junction had 8 bases not matched to a gene; V was cut back by 6 bases and J by 7 bases. CDR3 in amino acids: CSASTGTGVEAFF. CDR3 in DNA: TGCAGTGCCTCAACCGGGACAGGGGTTGAAGCTTTCTTT.

The chain carries TRBV5-1 and TRBJ1-2, with D hard to call. Germline-derived CDR1 and CDR2 are SGHRS and YFSETQ. Trimming shortened V by 4 bases and J by 2 bases, and 15 bases separated the two germline ends. The CDR3 consists of 15 residues. The CDR3 region has the DNA TGCGCCAGCAGCCGTGGTGATGAAATCAACTATGGCTACACCTTC. It specifies CASSRGDEINYGYTF.

A few counts support this clonotype. V usage is TRBV20-1 and J usage is TRBJ1-4; a possible D gene is TRBD1 (5 bases). This CDR3 region has 16 residues. V shed 2 bases and J shed 7 bases, with 20 bases lying between them. CDR1 and CDR2 (germline): DFQATT, SNEGSKA (reference sequence). The CDR3 reads CSARRAGQKLTEKLFF. CDR3 DNA sequence: TGCAGTGCTAGACGAGCGGGGCAGAAGCTAACTGAAAAACTGTTTTTT.

The chain employs TRBV20-1 and TRBJ2-3, with D hard to call. The germline gives CDR1 DFQATT, CDR2 SNEGSKA (reference sequence). CDR3 size: 11 residues. Trimming pared 1 base from V and 7 bases from J, leaving 6 bases between. CDR3 sequence (DNA): TGCAGTGCTAGAGGCATAAATACGCAGTATTTT. Its translation is CSARGINTQYF.

V usage is TRBV29-1 and J usage is TRBJ2-1; D gene ambiguous. Trimming pared 1 base from V and 6 bases from J, leaving 10 bases between. Germline lookup yields CDR1 SQVTM and CDR2 ANQGSEA. The CDR3 totals 13 residues. CDR3 coding DNA: TGCAGCGTTGAAGGGAAACTAACCAATGAGCAGTTCTTC. Translating gives CSVEGKLTNEQFF.

The V gene is TRBV20-1, the J gene TRBJ1-2; tentative D call: TRBD1 (5 bases). V shed 0 bases and J shed 5 bases, with 19 bases lying between them. The CDR3 runs to 16 residues. The germline V gene encodes CDR1 DFQATT and CDR2 SNEGSKA (reference sequence). As DNA, the CDR3 is TGCAGTGCTAGAGACTTCATAGGAGGGGCCTTTTATGGCTACACCTTC. Translating gives CSARDFIGGAFYGYTF.

This clonotype was seen a handful of times. This sequence joins TRBV4-3 and TRBJ1-2, with no clear D. V was shortened by 1 base and J by 4 bases, with 16 bases between the two germline ends. CDR3 length: 16 residues. Per the germline V gene, CDR1 is LGHNA and CDR2 is YSLEER. This CDR3 is CASSQGPPAGGYGYTF. In DNA form, the CDR3 reads TGCGCCAGCAGCCAAGGGCCCCCAGCAGGTGGCTATGGCTACACCTTC.

Comments on this clonotype: One end of the junction varies from germline; a read error may be responsible. This chain joins TRBV12-3 or TRBV12-4 and TRBJ1-6; 8 nucleotides match TRBD1. The CDR3 is 13 residues long. The CDR3 spells CASRPTGVSLLHF. The CDR3 DNA sequence: TGTGCCAGCAGACCGACAGGGGTTTCACTCCTCCACTTT.

On this clonotype itself: Germline and junction disagree at one end, which may indicate a read error. V is TRBV25-1 and J is TRBJ2-6, with a tentative D call TRBD1 (6 bases). Germline-derived CDR1 and CDR2 are MGHDK and SYGVNS. This CDR3 region has 14 residues. This CDR3 reads CASSPGAGANILTF. The CDR3 nucleotides read TGTGCCAGCAGTCCAGGGGCTGGGGCCAACATCCTGACTTTC.

This clonotype has a single count. V gene TRBV20-1 combines with J gene TRBJ2-4, with TRBD1 matching over 12 bases. The closer fit of TRBJ2-5 to the DNA end suggests the J call may be wrong. The CDR3 has 14 residues. Germline-derived CDR1 and CDR2 are DFQATT and SNEGSKA (reference sequence). CDR3 protein: CSASGTGGMETQYF. DNA for the CDR3: TGCAGTGCTAGTGGGACAGGGGGCATGGAGACCCAGTACTTC.

The sample holds one count of this clonotype. The chain links TRBV5-8 to TRBJ2-1, with no clear D. The J call is uncertain, as TRBJ2-7 better fits the DNA end. CDR1 and CDR2 (germline): SGHTS, YDEGEE. CDR3 length: 15 residues. This CDR3 is CASSPSTLTYNEQYF. CDR3 nucleotides: TGTGCCAGCAGCCCTTCTACCTTGACCTACAATGAGCAGTACTTC.

This clonotype has only a few counts. The J gene is TRBJ1-2, the V gene TRBV20-1; D is unresolved. Trimming removed 1 base at V and 2 bases at J, with 11 bases between. The CDR3 loop spans 14 amino acids. Germline V lookup: CDR1 DFQATT, CDR2 SNEGSKA (reference sequence). The CDR3 coding sequence is TGCAGTGCTAGAGGTCCGAAAGAAAACTATGGCTACACCTTC. As protein: CSARGPKENYGYTF.

The CDR3 loop is CASSLLRGSYNEQFF. CDR3 in DNA: TGTGCCAGCAGCTTGCTGCGGGGCTCCTACAATGAGCAGTTCTTC. The chain joins TRBV5-6 to TRBJ2-1; a weak D match, TRBD2 (6 bases). Trimming took off 1 base at V and 0 bases at J, with 8 bases between the two ends. Germline V lookup: CDR1 SGHDT, CDR2 YYEEEE. The CDR3 is made up of 15 amino acids.

The chain uses TRBV20-1 and TRBJ2-3; D not certain. The CDR3 has 15 residues. CDR1 and CDR2 from the germline V gene are DFQATT and SNEGSKA (reference sequence). V shed 3 bases and J shed 6 bases, with 19 bases lying between them. Written as DNA, the CDR3 is TGCAGTGCTAGGAGTGGTAATAGGATCATGGATACGCAGTATTTT. It specifies CSARSGNRIMDTQYF.

In this sample, this clonotype turned up a few times. The chain has TRBV6-5 and TRBJ2-3; 8 bases are a match to TRBD2. V was clipped by 3 bases and J by 0 bases; unmatched bases: 8. The CDR3 runs 17 residues. Germline-derived CDR1 and CDR2 are MNHEY and SVGAGI. Written as DNA, the CDR3 is TGTGCCAGCAGTTATACCCGCGGGGGGCTTAGCACAGATACGCAGTATTTT. Translating gives CASSYTRGGLSTDTQYF.